This T cell receptor beta chain was profiled in a study of Ad26.COV2.S vaccination and SARS-CoV-2 variants. Study observations and caveats: The TCR breadth and depth analyses may have produced an underestimate of total T cell responses. The breadth of spike-specific CD8+ and CD4+ T cell responses after vaccination was reportedly substantial. Relative to placebo recipients, vaccine recipients exhibited elevated spike-specific TCR breadth.

Regarding treatment: roughly 20 received Ad26.COV2.S at low or high dose, single or two shots; several received placebo; per-sample allocation not given. Sampling occurred on day 63 after the first vaccine or placebo injection. Within Boston, the person who donated was an adult of 18-55 years. The CDR3 runs to 13 residues. CDR1 is LGHNT and CDR2 is FRNRAP in the germline V gene. The V gene end was trimmed by 7 bases and the J gene end by 7 bases; junction bases not matched to a gene: 8. With respect to this clone: Its antigen is undetermined.

Assay: immunoSEQ multiplex PCR; the TCRdb copy retains only in-frame clones and omits some. The table records about 350,000 clones, about 87% of them present only once. This sample comprised peripheral blood, obtained in a trial of Ad26.COV2.S vaccine versus placebo. This chain uses TRBV12-5 with TRBJ1-1; TRBD1 aligns across 8 bases. This clonotype originated in a person between 18 and 65 years old who received the Ad26.COV2.S COVID-19 vaccine or a placebo. DNA of the CDR3: TGTGCTAGTGCGGCGCAGGGGGCTTATGAAGCTTTCTTT. Translating gives CASAAQGAYEAFF.